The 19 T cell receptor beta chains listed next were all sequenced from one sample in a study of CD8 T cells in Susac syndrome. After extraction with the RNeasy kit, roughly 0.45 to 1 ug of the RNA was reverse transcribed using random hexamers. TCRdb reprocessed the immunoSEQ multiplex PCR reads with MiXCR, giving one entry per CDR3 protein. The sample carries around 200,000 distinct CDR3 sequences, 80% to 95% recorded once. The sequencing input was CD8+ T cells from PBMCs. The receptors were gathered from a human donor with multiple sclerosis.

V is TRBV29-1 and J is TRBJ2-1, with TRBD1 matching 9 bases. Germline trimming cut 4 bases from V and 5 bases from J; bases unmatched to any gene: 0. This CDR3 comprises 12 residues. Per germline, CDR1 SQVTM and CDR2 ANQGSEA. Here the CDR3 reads CSVGDRDNEQFF. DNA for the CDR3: TGCAGCGTTGGGGACAGGGACAATGAGCAGTTCTTC.

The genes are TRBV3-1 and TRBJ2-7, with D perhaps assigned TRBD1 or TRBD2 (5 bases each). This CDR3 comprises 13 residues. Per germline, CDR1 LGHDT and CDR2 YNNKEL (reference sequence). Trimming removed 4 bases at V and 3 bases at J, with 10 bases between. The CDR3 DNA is TGTGCCAGCAGCCGGGACGCCCTCTACGAGCAGTACTTC. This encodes CASSRDALYEQYF.

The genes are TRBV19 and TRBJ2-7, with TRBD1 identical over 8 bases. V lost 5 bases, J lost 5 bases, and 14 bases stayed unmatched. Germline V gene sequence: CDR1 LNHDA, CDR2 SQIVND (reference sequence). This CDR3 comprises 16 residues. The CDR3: CASSPENYRGRNEQYF. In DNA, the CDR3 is TGTGCCAGTAGTCCGGAAAACTACAGGGGGAGAAACGAGCAGTACTTC.

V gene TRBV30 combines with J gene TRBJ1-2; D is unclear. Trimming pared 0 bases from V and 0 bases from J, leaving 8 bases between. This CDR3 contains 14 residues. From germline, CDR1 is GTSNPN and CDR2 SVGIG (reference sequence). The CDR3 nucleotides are TGTGCCTGGAGTGTACCAAGGACTAACTATGGCTACACCTTC. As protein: CAWSVPRTNYGYTF.

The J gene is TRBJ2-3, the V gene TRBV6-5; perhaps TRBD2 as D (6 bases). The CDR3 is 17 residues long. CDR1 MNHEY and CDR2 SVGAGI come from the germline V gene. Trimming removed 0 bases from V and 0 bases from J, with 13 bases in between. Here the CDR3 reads CASSYSVTSTSTDTQYF. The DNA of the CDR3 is TGTGCCAGCAGTTACTCCGTGACTAGTACTAGCACAGATACGCAGTATTTT.

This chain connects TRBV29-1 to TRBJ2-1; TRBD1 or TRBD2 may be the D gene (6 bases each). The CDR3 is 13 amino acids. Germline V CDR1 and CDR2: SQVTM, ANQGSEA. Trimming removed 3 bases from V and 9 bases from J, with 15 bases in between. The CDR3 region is CSVELEGGGEQFF. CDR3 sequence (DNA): TGCAGCGTTGAGCTAGAGGGGGGCGGTGAGCAGTTCTTC.

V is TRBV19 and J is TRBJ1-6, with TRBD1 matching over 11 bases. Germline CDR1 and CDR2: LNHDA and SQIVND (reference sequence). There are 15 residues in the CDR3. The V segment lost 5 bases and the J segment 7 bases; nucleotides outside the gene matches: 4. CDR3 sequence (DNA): TGTGCCAGTAGTCCCGGGACAGGGGGGAATTCACCCCTCCACTTT. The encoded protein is CASSPGTGGNSPLHF.

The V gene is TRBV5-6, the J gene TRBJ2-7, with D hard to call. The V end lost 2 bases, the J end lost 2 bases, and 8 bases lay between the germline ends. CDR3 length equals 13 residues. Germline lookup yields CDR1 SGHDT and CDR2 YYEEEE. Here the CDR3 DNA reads TGTGCCAGCAGCTTCCTGACACCCTACGAGCAGTACTTC. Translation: CASSFLTPYEQYF.

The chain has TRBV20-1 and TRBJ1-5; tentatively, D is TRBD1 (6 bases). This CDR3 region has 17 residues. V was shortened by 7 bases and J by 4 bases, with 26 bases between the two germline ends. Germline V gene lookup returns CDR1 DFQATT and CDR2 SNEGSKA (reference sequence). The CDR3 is CSGLGSPSRGWNQPQHF. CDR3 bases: TGCAGTGGCCTTGGCTCCCCAAGCAGGGGATGGAATCAGCCCCAGCATTTT.

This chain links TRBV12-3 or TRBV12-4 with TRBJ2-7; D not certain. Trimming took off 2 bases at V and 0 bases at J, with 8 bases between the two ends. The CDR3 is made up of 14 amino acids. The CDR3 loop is CASSLTKSSYEQYF. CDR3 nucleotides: TGTGCCAGCAGTTTAACAAAGAGCTCCTACGAGCAGTACTTC.

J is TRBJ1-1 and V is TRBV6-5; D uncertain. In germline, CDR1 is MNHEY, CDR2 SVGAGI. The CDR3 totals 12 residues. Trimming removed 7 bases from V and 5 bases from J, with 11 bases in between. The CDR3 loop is CASKSTGTEAFF. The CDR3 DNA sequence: TGTGCCAGCAAGAGCACGGGGACTGAAGCTTTCTTT.

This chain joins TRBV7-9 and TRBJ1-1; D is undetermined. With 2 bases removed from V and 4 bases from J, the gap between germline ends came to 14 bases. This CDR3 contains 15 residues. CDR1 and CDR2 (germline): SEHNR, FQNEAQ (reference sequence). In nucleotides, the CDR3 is TGTGCCAGCAGCTTACAAGGTGGGTATACCACTGAAGCTTTCTTT. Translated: CASSLQGGYTTEAFF. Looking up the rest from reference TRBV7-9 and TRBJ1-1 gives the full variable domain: DTGVSQNPRHKITKRGQNVTFRCDPISEHNRLYWYRQTLGQGPEFLTYFQNEAQLEKSRLLSDRFSAERPKGSFSTLEIQRTEQGDSAMYLCASSLQGGYTTEAFFGQGTRLTVV.

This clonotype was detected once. The CDR3 DNA reads TGTGCCAGCAGGGGGCTTTCCCCCGAGCAGTACTTC. The encoded protein is CASRGLSPEQYF. The chain combines TRBV27 with TRBJ2-7; tentative D call: TRBD1 (5 bases). CDR3 length: 12 residues. Per the germline V gene, CDR1 is MNHEY and CDR2 is SMNVEV (reference sequence). Trimming removed 6 bases at V and 6 bases at J, with 12 bases between.

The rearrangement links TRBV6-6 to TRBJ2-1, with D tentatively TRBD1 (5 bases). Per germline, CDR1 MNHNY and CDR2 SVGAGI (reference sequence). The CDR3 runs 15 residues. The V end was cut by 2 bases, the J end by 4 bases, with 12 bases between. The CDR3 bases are TGTGCCAGCAGTTACGTGGGGCCGAGGTACAATGAGCAGTTCTTC. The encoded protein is CASSYVGPRYNEQFF.

CDR3 DNA sequence: TGTGCCAGTAGTGTCCGAAATGAGCAGTTCTTC. This encodes CASSVRNEQFF. The chain carries TRBV19 and TRBJ2-1, with unresolved D. Per germline, CDR1 LNHDA and CDR2 SQIVND (reference sequence). V lost 5 bases, J lost 7 bases, and 6 bases lay in between. This CDR3 has 11 residues.

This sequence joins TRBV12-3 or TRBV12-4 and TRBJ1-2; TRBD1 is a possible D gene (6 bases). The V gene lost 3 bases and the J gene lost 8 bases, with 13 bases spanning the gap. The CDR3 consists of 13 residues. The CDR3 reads CASSFTGAGGYTF. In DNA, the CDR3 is TGTGCCAGCAGTTTCACGGGGGCGGGAGGCTACACCTTC.

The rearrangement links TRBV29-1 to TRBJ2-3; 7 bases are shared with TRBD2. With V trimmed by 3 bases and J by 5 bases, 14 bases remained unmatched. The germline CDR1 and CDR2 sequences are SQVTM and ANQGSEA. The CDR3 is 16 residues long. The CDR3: CSVDPRRGEGVDTQYF. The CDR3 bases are TGCAGCGTTGACCCCCGGCGAGGGGAGGGAGTAGATACGCAGTATTTT.

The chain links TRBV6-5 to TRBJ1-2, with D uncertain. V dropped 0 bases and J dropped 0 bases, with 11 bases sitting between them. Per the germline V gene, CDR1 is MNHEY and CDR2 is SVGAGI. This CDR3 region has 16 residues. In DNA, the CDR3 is TGTGCCAGCAGTTACTCTTCCGGGTTAGCTAACTATGGCTACACCTTC. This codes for CASSYSSGLANYGYTF.

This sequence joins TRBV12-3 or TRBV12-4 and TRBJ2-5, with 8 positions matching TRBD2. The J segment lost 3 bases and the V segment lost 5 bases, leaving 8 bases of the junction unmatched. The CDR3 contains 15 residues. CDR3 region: CASSAAGGGEETQYF. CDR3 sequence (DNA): TGTGCCAGCAGTGCCGCGGGGGGCGGCGAAGAGACCCAGTACTTC.